One sample yielded the 27 T cell receptor beta chains listed below, sequenced in a study of PD-1 blockade in classical Hodgkin lymphoma. Time point reported: cycle 4 day 1 (C4D1), after 6 weeks of nivolumab. Each patient relapsed following autologous stem cell transplantation, and prior brentuximab vedotin exposure differed. Magnetic negative selection was used to purify CD8+ T cells from thawed PBMCs. Produced via immunoSEQ multiplex PCR; TCRdb's table is partial and in-frame only. The repertoire holds more than 12,000 clones, under 90% seen once, with approximately 17% in the top ten. This material consisted of CD8+ T cells from blood, taken before the fourth cycle of nivolumab. These receptors were obtained from a human donor with classical Hodgkin lymphoma.

This rearrangement joins TRBV27 to TRBJ2-1; 11 bases are shared with TRBD1. The CDR3 has 14 amino acids. Losses at the gene ends were 10 bases for V and 5 bases for J; bases not matched to a gene: 7. Germline CDR1 and CDR2: MNHEY and SMNVEV (reference sequence). CDR3 DNA sequence: TGTGCCACGGGGGACAGGGGGGATGACAATGAGCAGTTCTTC. This codes for CATGDRGDDNEQFF.

The chain employs TRBV27 and TRBJ2-7, with 13 bases that match TRBD2. Germline CDR1 reads MNHEY; CDR2 reads SMNVEV (reference sequence). This CDR3 has 15 amino acids. V shed 6 bases, J shed 5 bases, and the junction held 7 bases outside the gene matches. DNA for the CDR3: TGTGCCAGCAGCTACAGACTAGCGGGAGGCCACGAGCAGTACTTC. Translated: CASSYRLAGGHEQYF.

This clone appeared a single time. The chain has TRBV6-1 and TRBJ1-1, with 10 bases matching TRBD1. J gave up 7 bases and V 2 bases, and 4 bases lay outside the gene matches. The CDR3 has 14 residues. CDR1 is MNHNS, CDR2 SASEGT, per germline. Written as DNA, the CDR3 is TGTGCCAGCAGTGAAAGGGACAGGGGTCTTGAAGCTTTCTTT. It specifies CASSERDRGLEAFF.

The chain joins TRBV28 to TRBJ1-3; a possible D gene is TRBD1 (6 bases). Trimming shortened V by 5 bases and J by 2 bases, and 13 bases separated the two germline ends. Germline V gene lookup returns CDR1 MDHEN and CDR2 SYDVKM. This CDR3 is built from 15 residues. The CDR3 DNA reads TGTGCCAGCAGTCCCCCCAAGGGGGCTGGAAACACCATATATTTT. Amino acid sequence: CASSPPKGAGNTIYF.

This chain's CDR3 is CASRTSSDYYEQYF. The CDR3 nucleotides are TGTGCCAGCAGGACATCATCGGACTACTACGAGCAGTACTTC. The chain employs TRBV11-2 and TRBJ2-7; the D gene is possibly TRBD2 (6 bases). Per germline, CDR1 SGHAT and CDR2 FQNNGV. V lost 6 bases, J lost 3 bases, and 15 bases lay in between. CDR3 size: 14 residues.

The J gene is TRBJ1-6, the V gene TRBV13; TRBD1 agrees at 10 bases. V was pared by 5 bases and J by 4 bases, with 2 bases of the junction left unmatched. The V gene's germline CDR1 is PRHDT and CDR2 FYEKMQ (reference sequence). CDR3 size: 15 residues. CDR3 nucleotide sequence: TGTGCCAGCAGCCGGGACAGGGGTTATAATTCACCCCTCCACTTT. As protein: CASSRDRGYNSPLHF. Full variable domain (missing parts from reference TRBV13 and TRBJ1-6): AAGVIQSPRHLIKEKRETATLKCYPIPRHDTVYWYQQGPGQDPQFLISFYEKMQSDKGSIPDRFSAQQFSDYHSELNMSSLELGDSALYFCASSRDRGYNSPLHFGNGTRLTVT.

The chain uses TRBV19 and TRBJ1-1; the match to TRBD1 covers 8 bases. Germline CDR1 and CDR2: LNHDA and SQIVND (reference sequence). The CDR3 is 14 residues long. V was clipped by 7 bases and J by 1 base; unmatched bases: 5. CDR3 region: CASTAGTGNTEAFF. The CDR3 coding sequence is TGTGCCAGTACCGCCGGGACAGGGAACACTGAAGCTTTCTTT.

The CDR3 DNA sequence: TGTGCCAGCAGCCTGGGGACACCAGATACGCAGTATTTT. It specifies CASSLGTPDTQYF. The chain combines TRBV13 with TRBJ2-3, with a tentative D call TRBD1 (6 bases). Between the trimmed V and J ends, which lost 5 bases and 4 bases, there was a span of 10 bases. This CDR3 region has 13 residues. Germline V lookup: CDR1 PRHDT, CDR2 FYEKMQ (reference sequence).

J is TRBJ1-1 and V is TRBV5-4; no clear D. CDR1 is SGHNT, CDR2 YYREEE, per germline (reference sequence). The V and J ends lost 5 bases and 3 bases respectively, with 14 bases between them. This CDR3 spans 14 amino acids. The CDR3 DNA follows: TGTGCCAGCAGGGCCGGGGAGGCGGACACTGAAGCTTTCTTT. It specifies CASRAGEADTEAFF. Looking up the rest from reference TRBV5-4 and TRBJ1-1 gives the full variable domain: ETGVTQSPTHLIKTRGQQVTLRCSSQSGHNTVSWYQQALGQGPQFIFQYYREEENGRGNFPPRFSGLQFPNYSSELNVNALELDDSALYLCASRAGEADTEAFFGQGTRLTVV.

This clone was picked up one time. The gene calls are TRBV7-8 and TRBJ2-7; 11 bases map to TRBD1. Trimming took 1 base from V and 8 from J; bases not matched to a gene: 7. In germline, CDR1 is SGHVS, CDR2 FQNEAQ. This CDR3 has 15 residues. CDR3 residues: CASSLGMGQGVQQYF. CDR3 in DNA: TGTGCCAGCAGCTTAGGGATGGGACAGGGGGTACAGCAGTACTTC.

This rearrangement joins TRBV28 to TRBJ2-7; D remains ambiguous. Trimming removed 1 base at V and 1 base at J, with 14 bases between. CDR1 is MDHEN, CDR2 SYDVKM, per germline. The CDR3 sequence is 16 residues long. CDR3 residues: CASSLFLGQVSYEQYF. The CDR3 DNA follows: TGTGCCAGCAGTTTATTTTTAGGGCAGGTATCCTACGAGCAGTACTTC.

This rearrangement joins TRBV6-5 to TRBJ2-7; no clear D. V shed 6 bases and J shed 3 bases, with 12 bases lying between them. The CDR3 is made up of 13 amino acids. Germline CDR1 MNHEY, CDR2 SVGAGI. CDR3 sequence: CASSHRDRYEQYF. CDR3 bases: TGTGCCAGCAGCCACAGAGACCGCTACGAGCAGTACTTC.

The rearrangement joins TRBV6-1 to TRBJ2-3; tentative D call: TRBD2 (5 bases). The length of the CDR3 is 15 residues. Germline CDR1 MNHNS, CDR2 SASEGT. CDR3: CAIRAGNSSSDTQYF. CDR3 DNA: TGTGCGATCCGGGCCGGCAATTCTAGCTCAGATACGCAGTATTTT.

Written as DNA, the CDR3 is TGCGCCAGCAGTGAGTCAGCAGTGTTGGGTCTTCCGGGACCCCCGTCCGATACGCAGTATTTT. This gives the protein CASSESAVLGLPGPPSDTQYF. V and J are TRBV10-2 and TRBJ2-3, with D perhaps matching TRBD1 or TRBD2 (5 bases each). V was shortened by 0 bases and J by 6 bases, with 31 bases between the two germline ends. This CDR3 has 21 amino acids. Germline V gene lookup returns CDR1 WSHSY and CDR2 SAAADI.

This chain joins TRBV5-6 and TRBJ2-5; D is perhaps TRBD1 or TRBD2 (5 bases each). The CDR3 runs 15 residues. V lost 6 bases, J lost 1 base, and 16 bases lay in between. CDR1 is SGHDT and CDR2 is YYEEEE in the germline V gene. The CDR3 coding sequence is TGTGCCAGCACGTTGTGGCCGGGGCCCCAAGAGACCCAGTACTTC. Protein product: CASTLWPGPQETQYF.

This chain joins TRBV9 and TRBJ2-1, with D uncertain. CDR1 and CDR2 (germline): SGDLS, YYNGEE. The CDR3 loop spans 15 amino acids. The V and J ends lost 0 bases and 4 bases respectively, with 11 bases between them. CDR3 protein: CASSVDAVLYNEQFF. The CDR3, as DNA: TGTGCCAGCAGCGTAGATGCGGTTCTATACAATGAGCAGTTCTTC.

The chain links TRBV2 to TRBJ2-3; D not certain. Trimming pared 2 bases from V and 4 bases from J, leaving 10 bases between. Germline values: CDR1 SNHLY, CDR2 FYNNEI. CDR3 length equals 14 residues. The CDR3 sequence: CASSEPHTSDTQYF. For the CDR3, the DNA is TGTGCCAGCAGTGAACCGCACACCTCAGATACGCAGTATTTT.

The chain joins TRBV6-1 to TRBJ2-7; D may be TRBD1 (5 bases). Germline V CDR1 and CDR2: MNHNS, SASEGT. This CDR3 spans 16 amino acids. Trimming shortened V by 3 bases and J by 6 bases, and 21 bases separated the two germline ends. CDR3 sequence reads: CASSDRAQGIFFEQYF. Written as DNA, the CDR3 is TGTGCCAGCAGTGATAGGGCGCAGGGAATTTTTTTCGAGCAGTACTTC.

The chain couples TRBV18 to TRBJ1-5; no firm D call. CDR1 KGHSH and CDR2 LQKENI come from the germline V gene. V lost 4 bases to trimming and J lost 5 bases, with 6 bases between them. The CDR3 covers 12 residues. As DNA, the CDR3 is TGTGCCAGCTCACAGAGTTATCAGCCCCAGCATTTT. It translates to CASSQSYQPQHF.

CDR3 nucleotides: TGTGCCGCCCATTCGGGACAGGGATATGGCTACACCTTC. It is translated as CAAHSGQGYGYTF. This chain links TRBV15 with TRBJ1-2; 9 positions agree with TRBD1. The V and J ends lost 11 bases and 5 bases, in that order; junction bases with no gene match: 9. The CDR3 has 13 amino acids. Germline V gene lookup returns CDR1 LNHNV and CDR2 YYDKDF (reference sequence).

The chain joins TRBV6-1 to TRBJ2-3; D possibly matches TRBD1 or TRBD2 (5 bases each). Trimming removed 5 bases from V and 2 bases from J, with 14 bases in between. This CDR3 has 15 residues. The germline V gene encodes CDR1 MNHNS and CDR2 SASEGT. The CDR3 DNA is TGTGCCAGCAGTCCGGGACCTGCGTTCACAGATACGCAGTATTTT. Amino acids: CASSPGPAFTDTQYF.

The chain combines TRBV2 with TRBJ2-7, with 8 bases matching TRBD1. The CDR3 contains 16 residues. V shed 5 bases, J shed 4 bases, and the junction held 13 bases outside the gene matches. From germline, CDR1 is SNHLY and CDR2 FYNNEI. This CDR3 is CASSTYSGQGRYEQYF. In nucleotides, the CDR3 is TGTGCCAGCAGTACTTACTCCGGACAGGGCAGGTACGAGCAGTACTTC.

The V and J genes are TRBV28 and TRBJ2-3; no definite D call. The V gene lost 1 base and the J gene lost 2 bases, with 7 bases spanning the gap. The germline gives CDR1 MDHEN, CDR2 SYDVKM. The CDR3 consists of 14 residues. The CDR3 sequence: CASSLYPFTDTQYF. Here the CDR3 DNA reads TGTGCCAGCAGTTTATACCCCTTCACAGATACGCAGTATTTT. The complete variable domain, with remaining parts taken from reference TRBV28 and TRBJ2-3, reads DVKVTQSSRYLVKRTGEKVFLECVQDMDHENMFWYRQDPGLGLRLIYFSYDVKMKEKGDIPEGYSVSREKKERFSLILESASTNQTSMYLCASSLYPFTDTQYFGPGTRLTVL.

In its sample, this clone was seen once. The chain uses TRBV15 and TRBJ2-7; D uncertain. Trimming stripped 0 bases from V and 9 bases from J, with 21 bases between. There are 16 residues in the CDR3. Germline CDR1 and CDR2: LNHNV and YYDKDF (reference sequence). The CDR3 protein is CATSRDLLPGPSGQYF. The CDR3 DNA sequence: TGTGCCACCAGCAGAGATTTACTGCCCGGGCCTTCAGGGCAGTACTTC.

The V and J genes are TRBV7-9 and TRBJ1-4, with 11 bases that match TRBD1. From germline, CDR1 is SEHNR and CDR2 FQNEAQ (reference sequence). Losses at the gene ends were 5 bases for V and 8 bases for J; bases not matched to a gene: 7. The CDR3 extends over 15 amino acids. CDR3 sequence: CASSPGQGAWEKLFF. CDR3 in DNA: TGTGCCAGCAGCCCTGGACAGGGGGCTTGGGAAAAACTGTTTTTT.

CDR3: CASSLSGSGRIGYEQYF. The CDR3 nucleotides are TGTGCCAGCAGTTTGTCAGGCAGCGGGAGAATCGGGTACGAGCAGTACTTC. This chain links TRBV28 with TRBJ2-7, with TRBD2 identical over 8 bases. The germline CDR1 and CDR2 sequences are MDHEN and SYDVKM. The junction had 14 bases not matched to a gene; V was cut back by 3 bases and J by 4 bases. This CDR3 spans 17 amino acids.

This clone was detected a few times. V gene TRBV27 combines with J gene TRBJ1-1; D is unresolved. Between the trimmed V and J ends, which lost 6 bases and 3 bases, there was a span of 11 bases. From germline, CDR1 is MNHEY and CDR2 SMNVEV (reference sequence). This CDR3 has 13 amino acids. The CDR3 protein is CASRSSGYTEAFF. Here the CDR3 DNA reads TGTGCCAGCAGATCCTCAGGCTACACTGAAGCTTTCTTT.